This T cell receptor beta chain was profiled in a study of cytomegalovirus exposure and HLA in healthy donors. The PCR made use of 60 Vbeta and 13 Jbeta primers. Method: immunoSEQ multiplex PCR; TCRdb's copy keeps in-frame clones and lacks some. The sample comprises roughly 150,000 clones, about 80% of which are singletons, and 5.7% rests with the top ten. Healthy bone marrow donors made up the cohort. As for this clone: Its matching antigen is unknown.

Study-level points and caveats: The study listed approximately 170 cytomegalovirus-associated TCR beta chains. Another analysis was done later, and it associated approximately 18,000 TCR beta sequences with HLA alleles at 0.05 false discovery rate. In an earlier analysis, in approximately 570 donors, most V segments appeared productive either ~90% or ~30% of the time.

Germline lookup yields CDR1 SEHNR and CDR2 FQNEAQ (reference sequence). V shed 2 bases, J shed 4 bases, and the junction held 10 bases outside the gene matches. CDR3 size: 16 residues. The sequence was collected from a man aged 25 to 40 in good health and CMV-seropositive. The chain links TRBV7-9 to TRBJ2-7; 8 bases map to TRBD1. Sequenced sample: PBMCs. The CDR3 DNA reads as TGTGCCAGCAGCTTAATGGACAGGGTAGAAGTATACGAGCAGTACTTC. Translation: CASSLMDRVEVYEQYF.